This is a list of T cell receptor beta chains from one sample in a study of T cell responses to AZD1222 COVID-19 vaccine. Data came from immunoSEQ multiplex PCR; TCRdb stores just in-frame clones and leaves some out. The repertoire holds about 100,000 clones, with around nine tenths as singletons. This specimen consisted of peripheral blood, obtained on day 0 of AZD1222 vaccination. These receptors were obtained from an adult in good health. The CDR3 runs from the conserved cysteine through the conserved F or W. Each record gives: clone size, J gene, V gene, CDR3 length, D gene, CDR3 protein, CDR3 DNA. D genes are given only for firm matches. Expanded clones get a size class; other rows say once, few or many, or leave the size out.

-	TRBJ1-5	TRBV7-8	14	-	CASGPENSNQPQHF	TGTGCCAGCGGACCAGAGAATAGCAATCAGCCCCAGCATTTT
-	TRBJ1-2	TRBV9	16	TRBD1	CASSVEAGRGVYGYTF	TGTGCCAGCAGCGTAGAAGCGGGCAGGGGGGTCTATGGCTACACCTTC
-	TRBJ1-2	TRBV9	16	TRBD1	CASSGTGAQANYGYTF	TGTGCCAGCAGCGGGACAGGGGCACAAGCTAACTATGGCTACACCTTC
-	TRBJ2-5	TRBV9	16	TRBD1	CASSKRLGTGRETQYF	TGTGCCAGCAGCAAGCGCCTCGGGACAGGGCGGGAGACCCAGTACTTC
-	TRBJ1-1	TRBV18	13	-	CASSADMNTEAFF	TGTGCCAGCTCAGCAGATATGAACACTGAAGCTTTCTTT
-	TRBJ1-4	TRBV3-1/TRBV3-2	15	-	CASSQGGRSNEKLFF	TGTGCCAGCAGCCAGGGGGGGCGGTCTAATGAAAAACTGTTTTTT
-	TRBJ1-1	TRBV12-3/TRBV12-4	13	-	CASSLGPGGEAFF	TGTGCCAGCAGTCTTGGTCCGGGAGGTGAAGCTTTCTTT
-	TRBJ2-1	TRBV4-2	14	TRBD2	CASSQASGDNEQFF	TGTGCCAGCAGCCAGGCTAGCGGGGACAATGAGCAGTTCTTC
-	TRBJ1-1	TRBV7-3	14	-	CASSPGHSNTEAFF	TGTGCCAGCAGCCCCGGACACTCGAACACTGAAGCTTTCTTT
-	TRBJ1-6	TRBV7-9	16	-	CASSTTGPHYNSPLHF	TGTGCCAGCAGCACTACAGGGCCCCACTATAATTCACCCCTCCACTTT
-	TRBJ2-1	TRBV7-2	15	TRBD2	CASSLASGTYNEQFF	TGTGCCAGCAGCTTAGCTAGCGGGACTTACAATGAGCAGTTCTTC
-	TRBJ2-7	TRBV7-3	15	-	CASSFGPDRNYEQYF	TGTGCCAGCAGCTTCGGACCAGACCGTAACTACGAGCAGTACTTC
-	TRBJ1-1	TRBV11-3	15	TRBD1	CASSLGTGWHTEAFF	TGTGCCAGCAGCTTAGGGACAGGGTGGCACACTGAAGCTTTCTTT
-	TRBJ1-2	TRBV4-1	17	-	CASSQEGSRGPGYGYTF	TGCGCCAGCAGCCAAGAAGGAAGTCGGGGCCCGGGTTATGGCTACACCTTC
-	TRBJ1-6	TRBV19	14	-	CASSNREGNSPLHF	TGTGCCAGTAGTAACAGGGAAGGAAATTCACCCCTCCACTTT
once	TRBJ2-1	TRBV5-1	15	TRBD2	CASSLALAGTNEQFF	TGCGCCAGCAGCTTGGCCCTAGCGGGAACCAATGAGCAGTTCTTC
-	TRBJ1-2	TRBV12-3/TRBV12-4	13	-	CASSGATERRYTF	TGTGCCAGCTCGGGGGCGACCGAGCGCCGCTACACCTTC
-	TRBJ2-5	TRBV7-6	17	TRBD2	CASSLVTSGDGIETQYF	TGTGCCAGCAGCTTAGTTACTAGCGGGGACGGAATAGAGACCCAGTACTTC
-	TRBJ2-3	TRBV5-1	14	-	CASSLGPQPDTQYF	TGCGCCAGCAGCTTGGGTCCCCAACCAGATACGCAGTATTTT
-	TRBJ2-3	TRBV19	15	-	CASSKWAGNTDTQYF	TGTGCCAGTAGTAAATGGGCAGGCAACACAGATACGCAGTATTTT
-	TRBJ2-3	TRBV2	15	-	CASSRDGVSTDTQYF	TGTGCCAGCAGCCGGGACGGGGTAAGCACAGATACGCAGTATTTT
-	TRBJ2-2	TRBV6-5	11	-	CASRYPGELFF	TGTGCCAGCAGGTATCCCGGGGAGCTGTTTTTT
-	TRBJ2-1	TRBV4-1	18	TRBD2	CASSQDVLAVSSYNEQFF	TGCGCCAGCAGCCAAGATGTACTAGCGGTTAGCTCCTACAATGAGCAGTTCTTC
-	TRBJ1-1	TRBV11-3	14	-	CASSLGQENTEAFF	TGTGCCAGCAGCTTAGGACAGGAGAACACTGAAGCTTTCTTT
-	TRBJ2-3	TRBV4-1	18	TRBD1	CASSQEKTGGRNTDTQYF	TGCGCCAGCAGCCAAGAAAAGACAGGGGGCAGGAACACAGATACGCAGTATTTT
-	TRBJ2-7	TRBV18	17	TRBD1	CASSWMLQGQGPSEQYF	TGTGCCAGCTCTTGGATGCTCCAGGGACAGGGGCCCTCCGAGCAGTACTTC
-	TRBJ1-5	TRBV27	15	-	CASSAGVSDNQPQHF	TGTGCCAGCAGTGCTGGGGTGAGCGACAATCAGCCCCAGCATTTT
-	TRBJ2-1	TRBV5-6	19	-	CASSPGGILSRGRYNEQFF	TGTGCCAGCAGCCCGGGGGGCATTTTATCTAGGGGCAGGTACAATGAGCAGTTCTTC